Listed below are T cell receptor beta chains from one sample, sequenced in a study of T cells in Graves' hyperthyroidism and ophthalmopathy. TCRdb re-derived calls from the multiplex PCR reads in MiXCR, one entry per CDR3 protein. The sample records roughly 350,000 distinct CDR3 sequences, around 13% being singletons. The sequenced sample consisted of blood. The receptors come from a woman aged 35 to 49 with Graves' ophthalmopathy. Each CDR3 is given with its conserved first and last residue. Fields, in order: J gene, V gene, clone size, D gene, CDR3 DNA, CDR3 protein. A D gene is named only where the DNA matches it firmly. A clone size is listed for some rows: how often the clone was seen (once, few, many), or a class if it is expanded.

TRBJ1-6 | TRBV14 | few | TRBD1 | TGTGCCGGCAGCCTGGACAGGGGGAATTCACCCCTCCACTTT | CAGSLDRGNSPLHF
TRBJ1-1 | TRBV3-1 | many | - | TGTGCCAGCAGCCCGCGGACAGAAAGAAACACTGAAGCTTTCTTT | CASSPRTERNTEAFF
TRBJ1-4 | TRBV5-5 | - | - | TGTGCCAGCAGCCTGGGGGAATCGGCCGGTGGTGGTGAAAAACTGTTTTTT | CASSLGESAGGGEKLFF
TRBJ2-3 | TRBV27 | - | TRBD2 | TGTGCCAGCAGCCATCAAAGATGGACTAGCGGGGGTCGGCCTCATAGCACAGATACGCAGTATTTT | CASSHQRWTSGGRPHSTDTQYF
TRBJ2-3 | TRBV12-3/TRBV12-4 | many | - | TGTGCCAGCAGTTTAGGTAATAAGGGCACAGATACGCAGTATTTT | CASSLGNKGTDTQYF
TRBJ2-7 | TRBV7-2 | many | TRBD2 | TGTGCCAGCAGCATCACCGGGACTAGCTCCTACGAGCAGTACTTC | CASSITGTSSYEQYF
TRBJ1-4 | TRBV11-2 | few | - | TGTGCCAGCAGCTCGGGCCACCAAAGTAATGAAAAACTGTTTTTT | CASSSGHQSNEKLFF
TRBJ2-1 | TRBV4-1 | few | - | TGCGCCAGCAGCCAAGATTCGCGCCTAAGGGGGAATGAGCAGTTCTTC | CASSQDSRLRGNEQFF
TRBJ1-6 | TRBV28 | many | - | TGTGCCAGCAGTTCGCCCGGACGAAGCTCCTATAATTCACCCCTCCACTTT | CASSSPGRSSYNSPLHF
TRBJ1-1 | TRBV2 | many | - | TGTGCCAGCAGTGGTGGCTCACTAGGGACTGAAGCTTTCTTT | CASSGGSLGTEAFF
TRBJ2-3 | TRBV9 | - | - | TGTGCCAGCAGCGTCGGGACTTCCAATTTGGCAGATACGCAGTATTTT | CASSVGTSNLADTQYF
TRBJ1-2 | TRBV20-1 | many | TRBD1 | TGCAGTGCTGACAGGGTAGACTATGGCTACACCTTC | CSADRVDYGYTF
TRBJ1-1 | TRBV18 | few | - | TGTGCCAGCTCACCACTGGGGGTTGATATGGCTGAAGCTTTCTTT | CASSPLGVDMAEAFF
TRBJ1-1 | TRBV5-1 | many | - | TGCGCCAGCAGCTTGGGAAGGGGAGGAAAGAACACTGAAGCTTTCTTT | CASSLGRGGKNTEAFF
TRBJ2-1 | TRBV27 | few | TRBD2 | TGTGCCAGCAGTTTGAGCGGGAGGCTGGATGAGCAGTTCTTC | CASSLSGRLDEQFF
TRBJ2-5 | TRBV7-3 | many | TRBD2 | TGTGCCAGCAGCTTAGGACTAGCGGGAGTAGAGACCCAGTACTTC | CASSLGLAGVETQYF
TRBJ1-2 | TRBV27 | - | TRBD1 | TGTGCCAGCAGTTTTTGGGGGACAGGGAGCGGCTACACCTTC | CASSFWGTGSGYTF
TRBJ1-2 | TRBV15 | many | TRBD1 | TGTGCCACCAGCAGAGATTCCCTTGACAGGGGGCATGGCTACACCTTC | CATSRDSLDRGHGYTF
TRBJ2-7 | TRBV6-1 | many | TRBD1 | TGTGCCAGCAGTGAGGGGACAGGGTTCGAGCAGTACTTC | CASSEGTGFEQYF
TRBJ1-6 | TRBV28 | many | - | TGTGCCAGTAGGGGGGGTTTTAATAATTCACCCCTCCACTTT | CASRGGFNNSPLHF
TRBJ2-2 | TRBV7-8 | many | - | TGTGCCAGCAGAACAGGGAACACCGGGGAGCTGTTTTTT | CASRTGNTGELFF
TRBJ2-2 | TRBV20-1 | many | - | TGCAGTGCTAGGCCCCTAGCGAACACCGGGGAGCTGTTTTTT | CSARPLANTGELFF
TRBJ1-1 | TRBV9 | many | - | TGTGCCAGCACCCCGCTTGTCAACACTGAAGCTTTCTTT | CASTPLVNTEAFF
TRBJ1-4 | TRBV27 | many | - | TGTGCCAGCAGTTTACACAGGGTGGTGGATGAAAAACTGTTTTTT | CASSLHRVVDEKLFF
TRBJ2-5 | TRBV14 | many | - | TGTGCCAGCAGCCAAGAAAGGGCCCAAAGGTGGGAGACCCAGTACTTC | CASSQERAQRWETQYF
TRBJ1-1 | TRBV20-1 | once | TRBD1 | TGCAGTGCGAGTGGGACAGGGGGGGAAATTGAAGCTTTCTTT | CSASGTGGEIEAFF
TRBJ2-1 | TRBV4-2 | - | - | TGTGCCAGCAGCCAGCCCGGCCAGGGGGGCTCCTACAATGAGCAGTTCTTC | CASSQPGQGGSYNEQFF
TRBJ2-5 | TRBV7-6 | few | - | TGTGCCAGCAGCTTAGCGCTGAACAGAAGGGGTGAGACCCAGTACTTC | CASSLALNRRGETQYF
TRBJ2-1 | TRBV18 | few | - | TGTGCCAGCACGACTAGTGGGGCCAATGAGCAGTTCTTC | CASTTSGANEQFF
TRBJ1-2 | TRBV7-9 | - | - | TGTGCCAGCAGCTTAGCAGCAGGGCCCGGATATGGCTACACCTTC | CASSLAAGPGYGYTF
TRBJ2-4 | TRBV3-1 | - | - | TGTGCCAGCAGCTTAACGGGAGCCAAAAACATTCAGTACTTC | CASSLTGAKNIQYF
TRBJ1-2 | TRBV15 | few | - | TGTGCCACCAGCAGAGCAGGGTACGGCTACACCTTC | CATSRAGYGYTF
TRBJ2-3 | TRBV20-1 | - | TRBD2 | TGCAGTGCTAGAGATCCCCTGGGACTAGCGGGAGTTCGGAGAGCCTGGGGAAACACAGATACGCAGTATTTT | CSARDPLGLAGVRRAWGNTDTQYF
TRBJ2-1 | TRBV6-1 | many | TRBD1 | TGTGCCAGCAGTGGCAGGGGGCGGGATGAGCAGTTCTTC | CASSGRGRDEQFF
TRBJ2-7 | TRBV15 | many | TRBD2 | TGTGCCACCAGCAGAGGCGGGAGCAGCAACGAGCAGTACTTC | CATSRGGSSNEQYF
TRBJ2-3 | TRBV7-2 | many | - | TGTGCCAGCAGCTTAACTTTCTCAGATACGCAGTATTTT | CASSLTFSDTQYF
TRBJ1-6 | TRBV15 | many | - | TGTGCCACCAGCAGAGAGAGCTCCTATAATTCACCCCTCCACTTT | CATSRESSYNSPLHF
TRBJ1-5 | TRBV10-3 | many | - | TGTGCCATCAGTGCTGGCAGGGCGGGCAATCAGCCCCAGCATTTT | CAISAGRAGNQPQHF
TRBJ1-3 | TRBV2 | many | TRBD1 | TGTGCCAGCAGCGGCAGGGGGCAGGGGGCATTTGGAAACACCATATATTTT | CASSGRGQGAFGNTIYF
TRBJ2-2 | TRBV6-2/TRBV6-3 | many | TRBD1 | TGTGCCAGCAGTTATGCGTACAGGGGGACCGGGGAGCTGTTTTTT | CASSYAYRGTGELFF
TRBJ2-1 | TRBV30 | few | - | TGTGCCTGGGCGGACAGCAATGAGCAGTTCTTC | CAWADSNEQFF
TRBJ1-5 | TRBV19 | - | - | TGTGCCAGTAGTAAGGGAGACTATAGCAATCAGCCCCAGCATTTT | CASSKGDYSNQPQHF
TRBJ2-5 | TRBV28 | many | TRBD2 | TGTGCCAGCAGTTTGGCGGGAGAATTAGAAGAGACCCAGTACTTC | CASSLAGELEETQYF
TRBJ2-7 | TRBV5-4 | few | TRBD2 | TGTGCCAGCAGCTCGGGGGGGCGGGAGCAGTACTTC | CASSSGGREQYF
TRBJ1-1 | TRBV28 | many | - | TGTGCCAGCAGTCCCCGTGGGGGGCGCACTGAAGCTTTCTTT | CASSPRGGRTEAFF
TRBJ2-7 | TRBV6-6 | many | - | TGTGCCAGCAGTTTCTCGAAGAACTCCTACGAGCAGTACTTC | CASSFSKNSYEQYF